Following are 11 T cell receptor beta chains from one sample sequenced in a study of blood T cell repertoires in COVID-19. The method was immunoSEQ multiplex PCR; TCRdb's version includes in-frame clones alone and lacks a portion of them. The profile covers hundreds of thousands of clones, with approximately 86% appearing a single time and roughly 8% taken by the ten largest. Sequenced material: PBMCs or T cells enriched from blood (not recorded which). The receptors stem from a woman aged 60-70 years who had recovered from COVID-19.

This chain links TRBV10-1 with TRBJ2-5; 8 bases fit TRBD2. The germline CDR1 and CDR2 sequences are WNHNN and SYGVQD (reference sequence). Trimming cost V 2 bases and J 2 bases; bases outside gene matches: 7. This CDR3 comprises 16 residues. The CDR3 DNA follows: TGCGCCAGCAGTGAGGGGAGCGCGGGAGGACAAGAGACCCAGTACTTC. Amino acid sequence: CASSEGSAGGQETQYF.

This sequence joins TRBV9 and TRBJ2-3, with TRBD2 identical over 10 bases. The germline gives CDR1 SGDLS, CDR2 YYNGEE. The junction had 10 bases not matched to a gene; V was cut back by 4 bases and J by 5 bases. This CDR3 spans 16 amino acids. The CDR3, as DNA: TGTGCCAGCAGCCTGGAGAGCGGGGGGGCCTTAGATACGCAGTATTTT. Translating gives CASSLESGGALDTQYF.

This chain connects TRBV12-3 or TRBV12-4 to TRBJ1-5; D gene unclear. The CDR3 extends over 11 amino acids. V was trimmed by 6 bases and J by 5 bases, leaving 5 bases between them. CDR3 sequence: CASSYDQPQHF. In nucleotides, the CDR3 is TGTGCCAGCAGCTATGATCAGCCCCAGCATTTT.

V is TRBV2 and J is TRBJ2-1, with D tentatively TRBD2 (5 bases). V dropped 10 bases and J dropped 2 bases, with 12 bases sitting between them. From germline, CDR1 is SNHLY and CDR2 FYNNEI. The CDR3 has 13 residues. The chain's CDR3 is CAIRTGTYNEQFF. In DNA, the CDR3 is TGTGCCATCCGGACGGGGACCTACAATGAGCAGTTCTTC. Full variable domain (remainder filled in from reference TRBV2 and TRBJ2-1): EPEVTQTPSHQVTQMGQEVILRCVPISNHLYFYWYRQILGQKVEFLVSFYNNEISEKSEIFDDQFSVERPDGSNFTLKIRSTKLEDSAMYFCAIRTGTYNEQFFGPGTRLTVL.

This clone is a singleton in its sample. The chain is built from TRBV15 and TRBJ1-5; 7 bases fit TRBD1. Germline lookup yields CDR1 LNHNV and CDR2 YYDKDF (reference sequence). The CDR3 is 18 residues long. V trimming: 6 bases; J trimming: 0 bases; junction bases outside the gene matches: 14. CDR3 bases: TGTGCCACCAGAATGAGTCCCGGGACAGACTTTAGCAATCAGCCCCAGCATTTT. Translation gives CATRMSPGTDFSNQPQHF.

The chain has TRBV27 and TRBJ1-2; tentative D call: TRBD1 (5 bases). The V gene's germline CDR1 is MNHEY and CDR2 SMNVEV (reference sequence). V was pared by 7 bases and J by 8 bases, with 17 bases between. This CDR3 is built from 13 residues. The CDR3 nucleotides are TGTGCCAGCAAGCGGCAGGTGGGGGGGGGCTACACCTTC. This gives the protein CASKRQVGGGYTF.

This clone was recorded once. V usage is TRBV2 and J usage is TRBJ2-5; 8 nucleotides line up with TRBD1. Germline V CDR1 and CDR2: SNHLY, FYNNEI. The trim removed 6 bases at V and 1 base at J, leaving 4 bases unmatched. The CDR3 sequence is 14 residues long. The CDR3 DNA is TGTGCCAGCAGCTATGACAGGGGCCAAGAGACCCAGTACTTC. This gives the protein CASSYDRGQETQYF.

V and J are TRBV12-5 and TRBJ1-3; D call uncertain. V shed 6 bases and J shed 2 bases, with 11 bases lying between them. The germline gives CDR1 LGHNT, CDR2 FRNRAP. This CDR3 has 14 amino acids. Here the CDR3 reads CASGDLLAGNTIYF. CDR3 in DNA: TGTGCTAGTGGCGACTTATTAGCTGGAAACACCATATATTTT.

A remark on this clone: At the DNA level, this CDR3 is encoded by other sequences in the same sample as well. V usage is TRBV2 and J usage is TRBJ2-1, with D possibly being TRBD1 (5 bases). Trimming cost V 2 bases and J 6 bases, with 11 bases left between them. This CDR3 has 14 amino acids. Germline CDR1 reads SNHLY; CDR2 reads FYNNEI. The CDR3 coding sequence is TGTGCCAGCAGTGAACAAGGGGATCGCAATGAGCAGTTCTTC. Residues: CASSEQGDRNEQFF.

The J gene is TRBJ2-2, the V gene TRBV5-4; 8 nucleotides line up with TRBD2. Germline-derived CDR1 and CDR2 are SGHNT and YYREEE (reference sequence). The CDR3 runs to 16 residues. J gave up 0 bases and V 6 bases, and 7 bases lay outside the gene matches. The CDR3 spells CASTLGGASNTGELFF. DNA of the CDR3: TGTGCCAGCACTCTCGGGGGGGCCTCGAACACCGGGGAGCTGTTTTTT.

This chain links TRBV5-6 with TRBJ1-4; D call uncertain. Germline lookup yields CDR1 SGHDT and CDR2 YYEEEE. V lost 4 bases and J lost 8, with 9 bases in between. This CDR3 has 12 residues. In DNA, the CDR3 is TGTGCCAGCAGCCGGGAGGTCGAAAAACTGTTTTTT. Its protein is CASSREVEKLFF.